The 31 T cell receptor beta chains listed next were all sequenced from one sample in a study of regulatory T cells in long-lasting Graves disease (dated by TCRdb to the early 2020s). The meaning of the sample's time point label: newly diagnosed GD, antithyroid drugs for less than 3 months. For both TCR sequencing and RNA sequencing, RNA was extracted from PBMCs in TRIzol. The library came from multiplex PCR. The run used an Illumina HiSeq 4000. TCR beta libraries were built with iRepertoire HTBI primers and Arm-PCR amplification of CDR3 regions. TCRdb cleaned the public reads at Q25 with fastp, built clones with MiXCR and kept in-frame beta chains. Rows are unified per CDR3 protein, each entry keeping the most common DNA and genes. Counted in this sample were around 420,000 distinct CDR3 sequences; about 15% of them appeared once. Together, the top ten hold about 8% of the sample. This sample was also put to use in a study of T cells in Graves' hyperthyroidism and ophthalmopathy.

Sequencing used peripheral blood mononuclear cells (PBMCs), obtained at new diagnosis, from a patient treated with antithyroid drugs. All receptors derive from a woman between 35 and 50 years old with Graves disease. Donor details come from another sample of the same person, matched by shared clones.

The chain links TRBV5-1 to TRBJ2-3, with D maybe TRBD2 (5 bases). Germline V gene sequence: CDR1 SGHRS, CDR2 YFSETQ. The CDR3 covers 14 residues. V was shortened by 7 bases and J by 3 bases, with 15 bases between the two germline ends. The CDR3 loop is CASRSEPGTDTQYF. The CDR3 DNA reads TGCGCCAGCCGCTCTGAGCCGGGAACAGATACGCAGTATTTT.

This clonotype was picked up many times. For the CDR3, the DNA is TGTGCCAGCAGTTTGCGGGGGGCGATCGGTTCACCCCTCCACTTT. It yields the protein CASSLRGAIGSPLHF. This chain uses TRBV27 with TRBJ1-6; a weak D match, TRBD1 (6 bases). Germline V CDR1 and CDR2: MNHEY, SMNVEV (reference sequence). This CDR3 is 15 amino acids long. V lost 3 bases and J lost 9, with 15 bases in between.

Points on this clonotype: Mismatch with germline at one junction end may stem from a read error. The CDR3 DNA reads as TGTGCCAGCGGTTACTCCCGGACTAGCGGGAGCCACAATGAGCAGTTCTTC. It is translated as CASGYSRTSGSHNEQFF. The chain is built from TRBV6-2 or TRBV6-3 and TRBJ2-1, with 13 bases fitting TRBD2. CDR1 is MNHEY, CDR2 SVGEGT, per germline. The CDR3 covers 17 residues.

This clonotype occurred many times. The CDR3 nucleotides are TGTGCCAGCAGCTTCCATACCACACGACAGGGGACTCCGCGGGGCGGGGAGCTGTTTTTT. Amino acids: CASSFHTTRQGTPRGGELFF. The chain joins TRBV7-8 to TRBJ2-2, with 8 bases lining up with TRBD1. Germline CDR1 reads SGHVS; CDR2 reads FQNEAQ. This CDR3 region has 20 residues. The V gene end was trimmed by 3 bases and the J gene end by 7 bases; junction bases not matched to a gene: 22.

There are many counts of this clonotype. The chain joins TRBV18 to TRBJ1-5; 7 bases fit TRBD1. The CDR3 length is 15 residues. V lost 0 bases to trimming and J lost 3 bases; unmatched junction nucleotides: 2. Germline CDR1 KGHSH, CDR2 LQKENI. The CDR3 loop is CASSPPTGINQPQHF. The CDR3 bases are TGTGCCAGCTCACCACCGACAGGGATCAATCAGCCCCAGCATTTT.

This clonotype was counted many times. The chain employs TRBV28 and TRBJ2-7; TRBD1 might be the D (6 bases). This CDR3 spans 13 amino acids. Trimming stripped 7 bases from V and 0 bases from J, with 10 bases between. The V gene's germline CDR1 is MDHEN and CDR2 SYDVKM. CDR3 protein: CASIGTNSYEQYF. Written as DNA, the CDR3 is TGTGCCAGCATTGGGACAAACTCCTACGAGCAGTACTTC.

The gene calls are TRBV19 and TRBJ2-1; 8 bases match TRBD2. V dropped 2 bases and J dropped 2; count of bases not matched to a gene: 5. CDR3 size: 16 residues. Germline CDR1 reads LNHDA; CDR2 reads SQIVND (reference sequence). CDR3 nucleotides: TGTGCCAGTAGTATATCGTTAGCGGGAACCTACAATGAGCAGTTCTTC. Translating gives CASSISLAGTYNEQFF.

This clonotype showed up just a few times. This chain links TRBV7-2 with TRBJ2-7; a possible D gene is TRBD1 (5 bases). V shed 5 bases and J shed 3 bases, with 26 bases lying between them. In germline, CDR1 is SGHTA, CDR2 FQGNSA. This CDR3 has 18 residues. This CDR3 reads CASSGQGLAPYMYYEQYF. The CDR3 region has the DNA TGTGCCAGCAGCGGTCAGGGATTAGCTCCATATATGTACTACGAGCAGTACTTC. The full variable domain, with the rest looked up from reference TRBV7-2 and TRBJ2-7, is GAGVSQSPSNKVTEKGKDVELRCDPISGHTALYWYRQSLGQGLEFLIYFQGNSAPDKSGLPSDRFSAERTGGSVSTLTIQRTQQEDSAVYLCASSGQGLAPYMYYEQYFGPGTRLTVT.

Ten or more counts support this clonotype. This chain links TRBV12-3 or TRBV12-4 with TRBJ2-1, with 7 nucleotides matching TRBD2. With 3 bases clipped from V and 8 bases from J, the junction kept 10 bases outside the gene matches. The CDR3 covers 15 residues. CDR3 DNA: TGTGCCAGCAGTTTGGTGTCGGGAGGCTGGCATGAGCAGTTCTTC. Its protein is CASSLVSGGWHEQFF.

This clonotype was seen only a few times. CDR3 region: CASSDRAGANVLTF. CDR3 DNA: TGTGCCAGCAGTGACCGGGCTGGGGCCAACGTCCTGACTTTC. This rearrangement joins TRBV2 to TRBJ2-6, with D unclear. Germline V gives CDR1 SNHLY, CDR2 FYNNEI. The CDR3 contains 14 residues. Trimming shortened V by 3 bases and J by 2 bases, and 5 bases separated the two germline ends. The full variable domain, with the rest looked up from reference TRBV2 and TRBJ2-6, is EPEVTQTPSHQVTQMGQEVILRCVPISNHLYFYWYRQILGQKVEFLVSFYNNEISEKSEIFDDQFSVERPDGSNFTLKIRSTKLEDSAMYFCASSDRAGANVLTFGAGSRLTVL.

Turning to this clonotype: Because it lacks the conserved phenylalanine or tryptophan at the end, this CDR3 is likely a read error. CDR3 protein: CASSPGQTISEAFS. DNA of the CDR3: TGTGCCAGCAGCCCGGGACAGACCATCTCTGAAGCTTTCTCT. The chain employs TRBV28 and TRBJ1-1; 7 bases line up with TRBD1. This CDR3 spans 14 amino acids. The germline CDR1 and CDR2 sequences are MDHEN and SYDVKM. The J segment lost 6 bases and the V segment lost 6 bases, leaving 10 bases of the junction unmatched.

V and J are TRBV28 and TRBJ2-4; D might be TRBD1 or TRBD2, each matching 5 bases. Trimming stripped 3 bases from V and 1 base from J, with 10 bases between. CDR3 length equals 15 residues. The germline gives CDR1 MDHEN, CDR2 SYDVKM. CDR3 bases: TGTGCCAGCAGTTTGGAAGAGGGGGCCAAAAACATTCAGTACTTC. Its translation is CASSLEEGAKNIQYF.

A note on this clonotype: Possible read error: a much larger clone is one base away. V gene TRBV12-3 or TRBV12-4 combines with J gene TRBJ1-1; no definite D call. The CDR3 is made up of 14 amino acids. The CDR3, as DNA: TGTGCCAGCAGTTTAGCCGGGCTTGACTCTGAAGCTTCCTTT. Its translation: CASSLAGLDSEASF.

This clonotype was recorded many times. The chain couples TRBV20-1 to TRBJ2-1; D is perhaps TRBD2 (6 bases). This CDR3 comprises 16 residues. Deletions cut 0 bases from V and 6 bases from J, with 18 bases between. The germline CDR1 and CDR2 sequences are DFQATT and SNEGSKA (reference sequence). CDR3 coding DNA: TGCAGTGCTAGAGATCGGGGGAACCTCAGGTTCAATGAGCAGTTCTTC. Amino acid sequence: CSARDRGNLRFNEQFF.

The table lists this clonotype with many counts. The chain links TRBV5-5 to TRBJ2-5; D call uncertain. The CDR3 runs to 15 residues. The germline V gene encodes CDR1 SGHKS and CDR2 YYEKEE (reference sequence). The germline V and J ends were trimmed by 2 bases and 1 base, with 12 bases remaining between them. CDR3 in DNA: TGTGCCAGCAGCTTTGGAGTAGGTCTCCAAGAGACCCAGTACTTC. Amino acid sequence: CASSFGVGLQETQYF.

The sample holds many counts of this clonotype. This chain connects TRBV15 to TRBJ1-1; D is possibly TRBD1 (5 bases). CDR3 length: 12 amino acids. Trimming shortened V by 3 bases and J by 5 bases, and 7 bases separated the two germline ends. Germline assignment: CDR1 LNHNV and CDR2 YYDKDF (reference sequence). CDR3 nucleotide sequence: TGTGCCACCAGCAGTTGGGGGACTGAAGCTTTCTTT. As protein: CATSSWGTEAFF.

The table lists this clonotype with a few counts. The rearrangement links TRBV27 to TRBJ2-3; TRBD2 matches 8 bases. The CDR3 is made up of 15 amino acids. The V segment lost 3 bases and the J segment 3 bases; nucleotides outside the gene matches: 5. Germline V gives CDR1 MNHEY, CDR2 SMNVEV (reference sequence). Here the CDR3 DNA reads TGTGCCAGCAGTTTTCTAGCGGGTCCGACAGATACGCAGTATTTT. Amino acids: CASSFLAGPTDTQYF.

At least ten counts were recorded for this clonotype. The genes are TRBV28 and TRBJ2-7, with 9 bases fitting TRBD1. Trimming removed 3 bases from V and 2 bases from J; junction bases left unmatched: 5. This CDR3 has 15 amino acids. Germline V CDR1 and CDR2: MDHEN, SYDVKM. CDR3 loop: CASSFGGQGAYEQYF. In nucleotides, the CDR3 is TGTGCCAGCAGTTTTGGGGGACAGGGAGCCTACGAGCAGTACTTC.

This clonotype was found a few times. CDR3 DNA sequence: TGCAGTGCTAGAGATACCCAGGGGCTGGGCGAGCAGTACTTC. It codes for CSARDTQGLGEQYF. J is TRBJ2-7 and V is TRBV20-1; TRBD1 might be the D (6 bases). CDR3 size: 14 residues. Germline-derived CDR1 and CDR2 are DFQATT and SNEGSKA (reference sequence). Trimming took off 0 bases at V and 6 bases at J, with 15 bases between the two ends.

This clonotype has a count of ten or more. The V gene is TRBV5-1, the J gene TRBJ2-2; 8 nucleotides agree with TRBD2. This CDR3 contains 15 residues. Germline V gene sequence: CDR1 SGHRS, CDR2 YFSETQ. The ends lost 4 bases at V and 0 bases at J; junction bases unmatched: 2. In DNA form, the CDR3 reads TGCGCCAGCAGCGCGGGACTAGCGAACACCGGGGAGCTGTTTTTT. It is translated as CASSAGLANTGELFF.

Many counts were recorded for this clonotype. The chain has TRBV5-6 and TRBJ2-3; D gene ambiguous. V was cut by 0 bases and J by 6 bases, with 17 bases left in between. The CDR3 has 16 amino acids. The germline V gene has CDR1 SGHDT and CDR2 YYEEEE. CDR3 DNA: TGTGCCAGCAGCTTGGTTCGGAAAGGAACATCGGATACGCAGTATTTT. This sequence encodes CASSLVRKGTSDTQYF. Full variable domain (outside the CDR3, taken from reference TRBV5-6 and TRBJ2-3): DAGVTQSPTHLIKTRGQQVTLRCSPKSGHDTVSWYQQALGQGPQFIFQYYEEEERQRGNFPDRFSGHQFPNYSSELNVNALLLGDSALYLCASSLVRKGTSDTQYFGPGTRLTVL.

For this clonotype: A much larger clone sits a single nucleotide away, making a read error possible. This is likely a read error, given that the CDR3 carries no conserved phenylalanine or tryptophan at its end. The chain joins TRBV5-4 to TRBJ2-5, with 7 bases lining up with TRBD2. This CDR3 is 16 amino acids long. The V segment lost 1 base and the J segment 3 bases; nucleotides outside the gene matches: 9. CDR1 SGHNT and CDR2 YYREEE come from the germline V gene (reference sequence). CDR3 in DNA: TGTGCCAGCAGCTTGCGCGGCGGGAGTGCCAAAGAGACCCAGTACCTC. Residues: CASSLRGGSAKETQYL.

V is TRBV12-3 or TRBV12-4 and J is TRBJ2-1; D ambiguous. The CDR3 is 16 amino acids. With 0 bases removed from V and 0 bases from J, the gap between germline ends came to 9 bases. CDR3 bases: TGTGCCAGCAGTTTAGCGCATTCTTACTCCTACAATGAGCAGTTCTTC. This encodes CASSLAHSYSYNEQFF.

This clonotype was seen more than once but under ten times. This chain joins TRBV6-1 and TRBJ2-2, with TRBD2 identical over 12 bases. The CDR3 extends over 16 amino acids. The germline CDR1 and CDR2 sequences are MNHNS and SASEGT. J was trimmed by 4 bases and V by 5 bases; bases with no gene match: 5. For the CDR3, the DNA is TGTGCCAGCAGTCGACTAGCGGGAGAGGTCACCGGGGAGCTGTTTTTT. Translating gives CASSRLAGEVTGELFF.

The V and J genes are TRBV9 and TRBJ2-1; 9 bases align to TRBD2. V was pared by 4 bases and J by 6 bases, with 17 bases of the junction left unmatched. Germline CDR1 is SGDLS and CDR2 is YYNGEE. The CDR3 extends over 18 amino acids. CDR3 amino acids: CASSPSYGSGRGGNEQFF. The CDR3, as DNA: TGTGCCAGCAGCCCCTCATATGGTAGCGGGAGAGGAGGCAATGAGCAGTTCTTC.

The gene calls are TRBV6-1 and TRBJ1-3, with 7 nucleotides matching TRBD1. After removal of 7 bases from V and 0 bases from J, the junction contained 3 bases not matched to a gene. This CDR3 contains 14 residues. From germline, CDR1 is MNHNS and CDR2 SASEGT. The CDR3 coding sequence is TGTGCCAGCACAGGGGGGTTCTCTGGAAACACCATATATTTT. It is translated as CASTGGFSGNTIYF.

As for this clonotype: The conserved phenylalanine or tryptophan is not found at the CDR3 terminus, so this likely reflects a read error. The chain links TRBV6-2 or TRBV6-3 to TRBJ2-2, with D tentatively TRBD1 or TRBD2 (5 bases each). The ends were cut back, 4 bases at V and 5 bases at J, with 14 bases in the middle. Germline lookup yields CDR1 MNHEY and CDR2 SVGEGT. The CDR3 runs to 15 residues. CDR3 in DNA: TGTGCCAGCAGTTTCCAGGGAGAGATAACCGGGGAGCTGTTTCTT. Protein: CASSFQGEITGELFL.

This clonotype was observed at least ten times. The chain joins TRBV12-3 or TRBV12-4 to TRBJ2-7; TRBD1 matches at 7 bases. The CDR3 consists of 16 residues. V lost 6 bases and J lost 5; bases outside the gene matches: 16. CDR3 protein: CASRALKGTVSHEQYF. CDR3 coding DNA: TGTGCCAGCAGGGCCCTGAAGGGGACAGTCAGCCACGAGCAGTACTTC.

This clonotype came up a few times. The CDR3 loop is CASSSLGLAGVSVGGQYF. The CDR3 region has the DNA TGTGCCAGCAGTTCCCTGGGACTAGCGGGAGTCTCCGTGGGAGGACAGTACTTC. V is TRBV12-3 or TRBV12-4 and J is TRBJ2-7; 14 bases are a match to TRBD2. The CDR3 runs 18 residues. J lost 10 bases, V lost 4 bases, and 18 bases had no gene match.

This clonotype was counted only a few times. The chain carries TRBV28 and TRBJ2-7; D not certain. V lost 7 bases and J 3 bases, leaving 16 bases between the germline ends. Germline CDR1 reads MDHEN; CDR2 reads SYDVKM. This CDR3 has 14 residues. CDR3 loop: CASTSRHGNYEQYF. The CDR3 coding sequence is TGTGCCAGCACCTCAAGACACGGAAACTACGAGCAGTACTTC.

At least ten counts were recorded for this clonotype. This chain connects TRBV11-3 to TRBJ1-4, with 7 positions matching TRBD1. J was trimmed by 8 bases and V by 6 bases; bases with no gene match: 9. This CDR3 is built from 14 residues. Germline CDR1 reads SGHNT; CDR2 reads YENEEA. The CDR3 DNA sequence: TGTGCCAGCAGGGGGGACAGTTCAGGAGAAAAACTGTTTTTT. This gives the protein CASRGDSSGEKLFF.